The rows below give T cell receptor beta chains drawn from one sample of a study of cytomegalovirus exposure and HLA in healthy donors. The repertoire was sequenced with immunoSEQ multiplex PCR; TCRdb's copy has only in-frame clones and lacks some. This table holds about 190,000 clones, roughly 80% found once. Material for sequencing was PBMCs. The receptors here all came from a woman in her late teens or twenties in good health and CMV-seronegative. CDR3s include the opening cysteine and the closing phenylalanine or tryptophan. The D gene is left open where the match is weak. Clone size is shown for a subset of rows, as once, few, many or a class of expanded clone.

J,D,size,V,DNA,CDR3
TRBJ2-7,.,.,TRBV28,TGTGCCACCACGGTAGCGGACTACGAGCAGTACTTC,CATTVADYEQYF
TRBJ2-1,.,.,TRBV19,TGTGCCAGTAGTATAGGGTCAGCCTACAATGAGCAGTTCTTC,CASSIGSAYNEQFF
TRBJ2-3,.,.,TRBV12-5,TGTGCTAGTGGCCGGGACTTAATTAGGGCAGATACGCAGTATTTT,CASGRDLIRADTQYF
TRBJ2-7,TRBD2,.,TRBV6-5,TGTGCCAGCAGTTACTCGAGGGCGGGGGGCGAGCAGTACTTC,CASSYSRAGGEQYF
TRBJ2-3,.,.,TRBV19,TGTGCCAGTAGTATGGTGAGCGGCGACACAGATACGCAGTATTTT,CASSMVSGDTDTQYF
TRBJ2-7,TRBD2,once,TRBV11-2,TGTGCCAGCAGCTTTAGTAGCGGGGGATACGAGCAGTACTTC,CASSFSSGGYEQYF
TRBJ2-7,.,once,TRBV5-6,TGTGCCAGCAGCTTTGGCCCCTACGAGCAGTACTTC,CASSFGPYEQYF
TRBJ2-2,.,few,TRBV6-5,TGTGCCAGCAGTTGGGACACGAACACCGGGGAGCTGTTTTTT,CASSWDTNTGELFF
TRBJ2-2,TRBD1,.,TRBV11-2,TGTGCCAGCAGCGACAGGGAAGACGGGGAGCTGTTTTTT,CASSDREDGELFF
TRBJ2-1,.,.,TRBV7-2,TGTGCCAGCAGCTTAGTATCCCCTAGGACTAACAATGAGCAGTTCTTC,CASSLVSPRTNNEQFF
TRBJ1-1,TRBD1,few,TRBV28,TGTGCCAGCAGTTTAGTGAGCAGGGGGGACACTGAAGCTTTCTTT,CASSLVSRGDTEAFF
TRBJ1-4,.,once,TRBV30,TGTGCCTGGAGCAGGGCTTTCGGTGAAAAACTGTTTTTT,CAWSRAFGEKLFF
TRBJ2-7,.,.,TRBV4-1,TGCGCCAGCAGCCAAGAATTAGCGCAGAGCTCCTACGAGCAGTACTTC,CASSQELAQSSYEQYF
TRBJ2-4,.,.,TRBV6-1,TGTGCCAGCAGGGAACAGGGTTTTGGCAAAAACATTCAGTACTTC,CASREQGFGKNIQYF
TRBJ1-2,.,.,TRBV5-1,TGCGCCAGCAGCTTGGGACAGGTTAACTATGGCTACACCTTC,CASSLGQVNYGYTF
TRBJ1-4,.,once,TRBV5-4,TGTGCCAGCAGCTTGCAGGGAGGGGGAACTAATGAAAAACTGTTTTTT,CASSLQGGGTNEKLFF
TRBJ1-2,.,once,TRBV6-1,TGTGCCAGCAGAGAGACAGGAGCTAACTATGGCTACACCTTC,CASRETGANYGYTF
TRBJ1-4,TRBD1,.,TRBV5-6,TGTGCCAGCAGCGTGGGACAGAGCGTTTTAGAGGTGTTTTTT,CASSVGQSVLEVFF
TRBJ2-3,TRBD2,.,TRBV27,TGTGCCAGCAGTTTATTACTAGCGGGAGGGGTGGTAGATACGCAGTATTTT,CASSLLLAGGVVDTQYF
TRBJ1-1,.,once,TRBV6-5,TGTGCCAGCACCGCCTTAGGGAGTCTAACTGAAGCTTTCTTT,CASTALGSLTEAFF
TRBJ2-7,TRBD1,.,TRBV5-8,TGTGCCAGCAGCTTGTTAAAAGACAGGGTGGTGAACGAGCAGTACTTC,CASSLLKDRVVNEQYF
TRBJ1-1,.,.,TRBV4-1,TGCGCCAGCAGCCAAGGGGGAGGGAACACTGAAGCTTTCTTT,CASSQGGGNTEAFF
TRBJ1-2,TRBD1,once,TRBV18,TGTGCCAGCTCAACAACCGGGACAGGGCCTGGCTACACCTTC,CASSTTGTGPGYTF
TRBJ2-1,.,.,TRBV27,TGTGCCAGCGGAGGGGCGTCCTCTGGGAATGAGCAGTTCTTC,CASGGASSGNEQFF
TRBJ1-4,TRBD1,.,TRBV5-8,TGTGCCAGCAGCGGAGGGGACAGGGCAAAACTGTTTTTT,CASSGGDRAKLFF
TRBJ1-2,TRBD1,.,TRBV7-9,TGTGCCAGCAGCTTAGCACTAGGGACAGGGGGTCTTCAATGCACCTTC,CASSLALGTGGLQCTF
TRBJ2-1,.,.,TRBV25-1,TGTGCCAGCAGTGAATATCTGACTGGAGTAAATGAGCAGTTCTTC,CASSEYLTGVNEQFF
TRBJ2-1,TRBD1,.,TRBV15,TGTGCCACCAGCCGGGGACAGCTAAATGAGCAGTTCTTC,CATSRGQLNEQFF
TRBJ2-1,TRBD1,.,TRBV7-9,TGTGCCAGCAGCCCCCCGGACAGGGGTAGCGAGCAGTTCTTC,CASSPPDRGSEQFF
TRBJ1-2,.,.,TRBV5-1,TGCGCCAGCAGCTTGGTATCCGGGGACTATGGCTACACCTTC,CASSLVSGDYGYTF
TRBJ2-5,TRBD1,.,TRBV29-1,TGCAGCGTTGAACTAGGGACAGGGCAAGAGACCCAGTACTTC,CSVELGTGQETQYF
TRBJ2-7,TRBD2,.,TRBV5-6,TGTGCCAGCAGCTTGGCGTTAGCGGGGGCCATCTCCTACGAGCAGTACTTC,CASSLALAGAISYEQYF
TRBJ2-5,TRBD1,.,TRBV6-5,TGTGCCAGCAGTTACGGGACAGGGGGTCAGACCCAGTACTTC,CASSYGTGGQTQYF
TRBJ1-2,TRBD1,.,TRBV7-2,TGTGCCAGCAGCCCCGGGACAGGGGGCGAATACTATGGCTACACCTTC,CASSPGTGGEYYGYTF
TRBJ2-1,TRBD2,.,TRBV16,TGTGCCAGCAGCCAAAAGACTAGCGGGGGGAGAAATGAGCAGTTCTTC,CASSQKTSGGRNEQFF
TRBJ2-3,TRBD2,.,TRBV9,TGTGCCAGCAGCGTAGATGGATCTAGCGGGAGCACAGATACGCAGTATTTT,CASSVDGSSGSTDTQYF
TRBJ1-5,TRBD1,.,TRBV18,TGTGCCAGCTCAACCTCCGGGACAGGGGGTTGGCAGCCCCAGCATTTT,CASSTSGTGGWQPQHF
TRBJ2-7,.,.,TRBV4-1,TGCGCCAGCAGCCACGGAGCCGGCGAGCAGTACTTC,CASSHGAGEQYF
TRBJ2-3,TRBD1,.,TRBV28,TGTGCCAGCAGTTGGACAGGAAGGAGCACAGATACGCAGTATTTT,CASSWTGRSTDTQYF
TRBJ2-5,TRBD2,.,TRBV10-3,TGTGCCATCAGTGAGTCGAGGTTACGAGCGGGGGGCGAGACCCAGTACTTC,CAISESRLRAGGETQYF
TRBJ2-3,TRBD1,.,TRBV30,TGTGCCTGGAGTCCCCAGGGGGTTTCGGATACGCAGTATTTT,CAWSPQGVSDTQYF
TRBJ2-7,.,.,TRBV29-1,TGCAGCGTTGTACAGGCAGTCTCCTACGAGCAGTACTTC,CSVVQAVSYEQYF
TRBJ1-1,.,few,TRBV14,TGTGCCAGCAGCCAAATCGTCGGGGGGACTGAAGCTTTCTTT,CASSQIVGGTEAFF
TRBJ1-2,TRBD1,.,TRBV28,TGTGCCAGCAGCCAGACAGGGGGAGGCTACACCTTC,CASSQTGGGYTF
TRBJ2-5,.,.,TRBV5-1,TGCGCCAGCAGCTTTGTAGCGGAAGAGACCCAGTACTTC,CASSFVAEETQYF
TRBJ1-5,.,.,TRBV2,TGTGCCAGCAGTGTATCGGGAGATAGCAATCAGCCCCAGCATTTT,CASSVSGDSNQPQHF
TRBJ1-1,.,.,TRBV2,TGTGCCAGCAGTGAAGCGCTTACAGGAGTCACTGAAGCTTTCTTT,CASSEALTGVTEAFF
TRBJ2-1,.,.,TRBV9,TGTGCCAGCAGCGTAGAAGCGGAGCCCTTCAATGAGCAGTTCTTC,CASSVEAEPFNEQFF
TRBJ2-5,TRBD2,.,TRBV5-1,TGCGCCAGCAGCTTCTCAAGCGGGAGGTACCAAGAGACCCAGTACTTC,CASSFSSGRYQETQYF